This T cell receptor beta chain was retrieved from a study of blood T cell repertoires in COVID-19. Study as a whole: Acute and convalescent COVID-19 specimens originated in the United States, Italy and Spain.

Repertoires were generated with immunoSEQ multiplex PCR, while TCRdb's copy carries only in-frame clones and drops some. The table includes 70,000 to 90,000 clones, roughly 85% detected once. Per the germline V gene, CDR1 is SQVTM and CDR2 is ANQGSEA. V lost 4 bases, J lost 3 bases, and 16 bases stayed unmatched. The CDR3 runs to 17 residues. Sequencing was carried out using peripheral blood. This receptor was identified in a human donor in a cohort sampled during active COVID-19. The gene calls are TRBV29-1 and TRBJ2-3, with TRBD2 identical over 7 bases. The CDR3 here is CSVGIRGGSAMTDTQYF. CDR3 DNA sequence: TGCAGCGTTGGAATAAGGGGAGGGAGTGCTATGACAGATACGCAGTATTTT.